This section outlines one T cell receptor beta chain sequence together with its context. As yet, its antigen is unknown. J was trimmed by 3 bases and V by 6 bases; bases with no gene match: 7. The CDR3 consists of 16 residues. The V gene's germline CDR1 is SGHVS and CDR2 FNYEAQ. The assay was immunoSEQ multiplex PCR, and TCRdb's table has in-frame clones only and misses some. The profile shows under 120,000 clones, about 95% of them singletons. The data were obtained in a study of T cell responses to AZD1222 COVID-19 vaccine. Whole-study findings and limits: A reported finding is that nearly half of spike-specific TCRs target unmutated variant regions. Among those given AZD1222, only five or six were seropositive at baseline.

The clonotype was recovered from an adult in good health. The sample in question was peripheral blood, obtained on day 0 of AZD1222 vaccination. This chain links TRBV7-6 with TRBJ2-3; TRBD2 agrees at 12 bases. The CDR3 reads CASSFSLAGGTDTQYF. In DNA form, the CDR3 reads TGTGCCAGCAGTTTCTCACTAGCGGGGGGAACAGATACGCAGTATTTT.